This TCR beta chain appears in the sequencing data of a study of response to subunit inactivated influenza vaccine. Study results and caveats: The authors suggested that few new T cells are recruited per seasonal influenza vaccination.

Via MiXCR, TCRdb re-called the RT-PCR reads, giving one row per CDR3 protein. In the table there are over 750,000 distinct CDR3 sequences, over 20% of which are singletons. About this clonotype: What it binds is unknown.

The CDR3 spans 16 residues. CDR1 and CDR2 from the germline V gene are SGHRS and YFSETQ. V was clipped by 0 bases and J by 8 bases; unmatched bases: 10. This receptor was obtained from a man aged 45-65 years who received an inactivated influenza vaccine. The rearrangement links TRBV5-1 to TRBJ2-1; 8 bases align to TRBD2. The sequences come from PBMCs from blood, collected 5 days after vaccination. CDR3 DNA sequence: TGCGCCAGCAGCTTGGCCGGGGCGGGAGGTGTCTATGAGCAGTTCTTC. It translates to CASSLAGAGGVYEQFF.